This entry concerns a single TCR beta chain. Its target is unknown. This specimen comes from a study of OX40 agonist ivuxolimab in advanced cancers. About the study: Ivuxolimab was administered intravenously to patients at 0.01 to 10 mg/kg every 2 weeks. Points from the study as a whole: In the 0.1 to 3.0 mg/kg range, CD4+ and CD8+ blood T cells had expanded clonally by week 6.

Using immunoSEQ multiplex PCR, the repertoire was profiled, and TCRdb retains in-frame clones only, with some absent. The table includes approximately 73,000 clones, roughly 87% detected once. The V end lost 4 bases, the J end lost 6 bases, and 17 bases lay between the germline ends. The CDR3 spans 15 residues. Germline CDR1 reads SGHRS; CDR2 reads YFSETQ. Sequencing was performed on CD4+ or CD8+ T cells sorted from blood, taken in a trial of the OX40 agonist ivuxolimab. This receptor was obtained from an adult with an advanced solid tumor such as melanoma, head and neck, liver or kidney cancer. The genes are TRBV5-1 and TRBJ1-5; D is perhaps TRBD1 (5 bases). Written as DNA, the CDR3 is TGCGCCAGCAGCCTTGGGGACGGTTCAAGTCAGCCCCAGCATTTT. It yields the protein CASSLGDGSSQPQHF.